This T cell receptor (beta chain) was sequenced in a study of neurological immune-mediated disorders (dated by TCRdb to the late 2010s). In the study overall: The study compared peripheral blood TCR-beta repertoires of HTLV-I-associated myelopathy (HAM/TSP) patients, multiple sclerosis patients and healthy controls using UMI-based sequencing. Longitudinal samples, technical triplicates and paired sorted CD4+ and CD8+ T-cell subsets, alongside PBMC samples, were included among the roughly 97 TCR-beta libraries. The cohort was made up of approximately 71 subjects, consisting of some 14 HAM/TSP patients, approximately 35 multiple sclerosis patients and 20 healthy controls. What the work shows at the level of the full study, not this receptor alone: Across subjects, expanded clones never shared an identical CDR3 amino acid sequence, which suggests that the TCR-beta repertoires in every group were private. The highest TCR clonal expansion was observed in HAM/TSP patients, whereas the lowest was observed in MS patients, even when compared with healthy controls.

Unsorted PBMC libraries were generated from 2 million PBMCs stored in RNAlater at -80 °C until RNA extraction. Peripheral blood underwent Ficoll-Hypaque density gradient centrifugation to isolate PBMCs, which were then cryopreserved in liquid nitrogen. cDNA synthesis used template-switch 5'RACE with a primer carrying a 10-nucleotide random unique molecular identifier tagging each TCR transcript. Each sequencing run produced over 160 million TCR-beta sequences covering 15-18 subjects. Total RNA was extracted with the RNeasy kit. Using the KAPA Real-time Library Amplification kit, TCR-beta VDJ regions were amplified with primers for the TCR constant region and the 5'RACE anchor. Sample indexes and Illumina adaptors were added in a first PCR, after which library yield was increased in a second PCR. After Ampure bead purification, the roughly 650 bp TCR product was size-selected on a 2% E-gel SizeSelection system. Before pooling, libraries had their quality checked on a Bioanalyzer, their concentration measured with Qubit, and their quantity determined with the Kapa Library Quantification kit. An Illumina HiSeq 2500 was used to sequence the libraries paired-end at 2 x 150 bp. To increase sequence diversity, roughly 24-32% phiX was spiked into each library pool. In the source study's methods: Quality-filtered reads were processed with the UMI-based MiGEC pipeline, which removed over 80% of raw TCR sequences during error correction. VDJ genes were aligned to IMGT germline references, and clonotypes were defined by unique CDR3 amino acid sequence plus V-J genes. VDJtools evaluated clonal expansion, Shannon diversity and CDR3 relatedness (CalcPairwiseDistances, ClusterSamples); CLCbio workbench built phylogenetic trees. Clones with at least 8 unique UMIs were defined as expanded, with this threshold being based on coefficient-of-variation modelling across technical triplicates. TCRdb applied fastp at Q25 and MiXCR to the public reads, then kept only in-frame beta chains. Each entry is one CDR3 protein sequence, shown with its most common DNA and genes. The V and J calls follow TCRdb's processing rather than the paper's. A total of approximately 37,000 distinct CDR3 sequences appear in this sample, around 14% of them only once. The ten top clones hold 25% to 30% of the sample.

The CDR3 covers 12 residues, taking in both the cysteine and the phenylalanine. Kept here is only the CDR3 DNA, which spans 36 bases and is read in frame from base 1. From the germline V gene (reference sequence), CDR1 is DFQATT and CDR2 is SNEGSKA. V is shortened by 3 bases, J by 1 base, and the region joining them spans 6 bases. This clonotype was picked up many times. Its antigen is not yet known. No clone much larger than this one lies a single base away; base qualities are absent. This clonotype was obtained from a woman aged 45-60 years with HTLV-1-associated myelopathy (HAM/TSP). The sequenced sample was PBMCs. The rearranged segments are TRBV20-1 and TRBJ2-5; TRBD1 is perhaps the D gene, given 5 matching bases. The DNA is TGCAGTGCTAGGACAGCCCAAGAGACCCAGTACTTC. Protein translation: CSARTAQETQYF.